A selection of T cell receptor beta chains follows, all from one sample in a study of blood T cells in healthy people across ages. TCRdb reprocessed the 5' RACE reads via MiXCR and lists one record per CDR3 protein. The table has about 1.8 million distinct CDR3 sequences, about 50% seen once. Sequenced sample: blood. The receptors derive from a woman between 40 and 50 years old in good health. The CDR3 runs from the conserved cysteine through the conserved F or W. The order of the fields is V gene, clone size, J gene, D gene, CDR3 protein, CDR3 DNA. D genes are given only for firm matches. Size is omitted from some rows. Given values are once, few, many or a class for expanded clones.

v_call: TRBV12-3/TRBV12-4; clone_size: few; j_call: TRBJ1-5; d_call: .; cdr3_aa: CASSLSASGNQPQHF; cdr3_nt: TGTGCCAGCAGTTTATCGGCGTCAGGCAATCAGCCCCAGCATTTT
v_call: TRBV7-2; clone_size: few; j_call: TRBJ2-5; d_call: TRBD2; cdr3_aa: CASSLLTPGGRTQYF; cdr3_nt: TGTGCCAGCAGCTTATTAACTCCCGGGGGGAGGACCCAGTACTTC
v_call: TRBV20-1; clone_size: few; j_call: TRBJ1-5; d_call: .; cdr3_aa: CSATGGGGDNQPQHF; cdr3_nt: TGCAGTGCTACGGGGGGGGGCGGGGACAATCAGCCCCAGCATTTT
v_call: TRBV29-1; clone_size: .; j_call: TRBJ2-1; d_call: .; cdr3_aa: CSASAIQETQFF; cdr3_nt: TGCAGCGCCTCTGCAATCCAAGAGACCCAGTTCTTC
v_call: TRBV20-1; clone_size: .; j_call: TRBJ2-1; d_call: TRBD2; cdr3_aa: CSAQSLAGGRNEQFF; cdr3_nt: TGCAGTGCTCAATCGCTAGCGGGGGGGCGGAATGAGCAGTTCTTC
v_call: TRBV5-5; clone_size: .; j_call: TRBJ2-7; d_call: .; cdr3_aa: CASSLVSSGEQYF; cdr3_nt: TGTGCCAGCAGCTTGGTGTCCTCAGGCGAGCAGTACTTC
v_call: TRBV12-3/TRBV12-4; clone_size: .; j_call: TRBJ2-1; d_call: TRBD2; cdr3_aa: CASSWTSGEEGEQFF; cdr3_nt: TGTGCCAGCAGTTGGACTAGCGGGGAAGAGGGTGAGCAGTTCTTC
v_call: TRBV12-3/TRBV12-4; clone_size: .; j_call: TRBJ2-3; d_call: .; cdr3_aa: CASISPPTGPSTDTQYF; cdr3_nt: TGTGCCAGCATCTCTCCCCCGACAGGTCCTAGCACAGATACGCAGTATTTT
v_call: TRBV20-1; clone_size: many; j_call: TRBJ1-6; d_call: TRBD1; cdr3_aa: CSARDLGQATSPLHF; cdr3_nt: TGCAGTGCTAGAGATCTGGGACAGGCTACTTCACCCCTCCACTTT
v_call: TRBV12-3/TRBV12-4; clone_size: .; j_call: TRBJ2-3; d_call: .; cdr3_aa: CASSLGVAGTDTQYF; cdr3_nt: TGTGCCAGCAGTTTAGGCGTGGCCGGCACAGATACGCAGTATTTT
v_call: TRBV3-1; clone_size: few; j_call: TRBJ1-2; d_call: .; cdr3_aa: CASSQDERGGYTF; cdr3_nt: TGTGCCAGCAGCCAAGATGAGAGGGGTGGCTACACCTTC
v_call: TRBV6-2/TRBV6-3; clone_size: .; j_call: TRBJ2-7; d_call: .; cdr3_aa: CASSYGNIASEQYF; cdr3_nt: TGTGCCAGCAGTTACGGAAACATAGCATCCGAGCAGTACTTC
v_call: TRBV7-9; clone_size: .; j_call: TRBJ2-7; d_call: .; cdr3_aa: CASSLAFGDGEQYF; cdr3_nt: TGTGCCAGCAGCTTAGCTTTTGGGGACGGCGAGCAGTACTTC
v_call: TRBV20-1; clone_size: few; j_call: TRBJ2-1; d_call: .; cdr3_aa: CSAKNNEQFF; cdr3_nt: TGCAGTGCTAAAAACAATGAGCAGTTCTTC
v_call: TRBV11-2; clone_size: .; j_call: TRBJ2-7; d_call: TRBD2; cdr3_aa: CASSFAPGRATRDSYEQYF; cdr3_nt: TGTGCCAGCAGCTTCGCCCCAGGGAGGGCAACCCGAGATTCCTACGAGCAGTACTTC
v_call: TRBV12-3/TRBV12-4; clone_size: .; j_call: TRBJ2-6; d_call: TRBD2; cdr3_aa: CASSSLGGNGANVLTF; cdr3_nt: TGTGCCAGCAGTTCACTGGGGGGGAACGGGGCCAACGTCCTGACTTTC
v_call: TRBV28; clone_size: .; j_call: TRBJ2-1; d_call: .; cdr3_aa: CASMIPGSYNEQFF; cdr3_nt: TGTGCCAGCATGATTCCCGGCTCCTACAATGAGCAGTTCTTC
v_call: TRBV11-2; clone_size: .; j_call: TRBJ1-1; d_call: .; cdr3_aa: CASSLKDLNTEAFF; cdr3_nt: TGTGCCAGCAGCTTAAAGGATTTGAACACTGAAGCTTTCTTT
v_call: TRBV3-1; clone_size: .; j_call: TRBJ2-7; d_call: TRBD2; cdr3_aa: CASSQFSGSSSYNEQYF; cdr3_nt: TGTGCCAGCAGCCAGTTTAGCGGGTCGAGCTCCTACAATGAGCAGTACTTC
v_call: TRBV6-5; clone_size: .; j_call: TRBJ2-5; d_call: .; cdr3_aa: CASSYRGHTTQSSQETQYF; cdr3_nt: TGTGCCAGCAGTTACCGGGGGCATACTACTCAAAGTTCCCAAGAGACCCAGTACTTC
v_call: TRBV4-2; clone_size: few; j_call: TRBJ2-5; d_call: TRBD2; cdr3_aa: CASSLGPSGGTQETQYF; cdr3_nt: TGTGCCAGCAGCCTGGGGCCTAGCGGGGGGACACAAGAGACCCAGTACTTC
v_call: TRBV7-2; clone_size: .; j_call: TRBJ2-6; d_call: .; cdr3_aa: CASSSPGVTGANVLTF; cdr3_nt: TGTGCCAGCAGCTCCCCGGGGGTCACCGGGGCCAACGTCCTGACTTTC
v_call: TRBV4-2; clone_size: .; j_call: TRBJ2-3; d_call: TRBD2; cdr3_aa: CASSQEGGRRTDTQYF; cdr3_nt: TGTGCCAGCAGCCAAGAAGGCGGGAGACGCACAGATACGCAGTATTTT
v_call: TRBV6-2/TRBV6-3; clone_size: .; j_call: TRBJ2-7; d_call: .; cdr3_aa: CASSYSPTVRYEQYF; cdr3_nt: TGTGCCAGCAGTTACTCTCCGACTGTTCGCTACGAGCAGTACTTC
v_call: TRBV6-5; clone_size: few; j_call: TRBJ2-1; d_call: TRBD1; cdr3_aa: CASSITGASSYNEQFF; cdr3_nt: TGTGCCAGCAGTATCACAGGGGCAAGCTCCTACAATGAGCAGTTCTTC
v_call: TRBV6-5; clone_size: .; j_call: TRBJ2-6; d_call: .; cdr3_aa: CASSYKGTAGGANVLTF; cdr3_nt: TGTGCCAGCAGTTATAAAGGGACCGCCGGCGGGGCCAACGTCCTGACTTTC
v_call: TRBV20-1; clone_size: .; j_call: TRBJ1-6; d_call: .; cdr3_aa: CSAKTTLGDNYNSPLHF; cdr3_nt: TGCAGTGCCAAAACCACTTTGGGGGACAACTATAATTCACCCCTCCACTTT
v_call: TRBV5-1; clone_size: .; j_call: TRBJ2-4; d_call: .; cdr3_aa: CASSLGAGGYVQYF; cdr3_nt: TGCGCCAGCAGCTTGGGGGCTGGTGGCTACGTGCAGTACTTC
v_call: TRBV28; clone_size: .; j_call: TRBJ1-6; d_call: .; cdr3_aa: CASSPLGQGDFPGSPLHF; cdr3_nt: TGTGCCAGCAGTCCCTTGGGGCAGGGAGATTTTCCAGGGTCACCCCTCCACTTT